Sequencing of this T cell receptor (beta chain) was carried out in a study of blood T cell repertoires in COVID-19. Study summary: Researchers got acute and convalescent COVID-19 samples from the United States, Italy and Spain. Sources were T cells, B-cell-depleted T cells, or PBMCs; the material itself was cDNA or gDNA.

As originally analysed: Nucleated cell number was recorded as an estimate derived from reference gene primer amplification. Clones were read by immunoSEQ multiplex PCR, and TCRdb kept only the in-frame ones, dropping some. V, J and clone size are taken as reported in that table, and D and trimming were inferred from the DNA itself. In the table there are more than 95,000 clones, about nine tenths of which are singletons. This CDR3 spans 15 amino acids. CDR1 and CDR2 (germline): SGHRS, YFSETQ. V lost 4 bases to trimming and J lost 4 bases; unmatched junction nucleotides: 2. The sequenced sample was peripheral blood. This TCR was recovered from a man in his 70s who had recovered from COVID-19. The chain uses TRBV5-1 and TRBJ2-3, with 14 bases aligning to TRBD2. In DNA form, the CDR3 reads TGCGCCAGCAGCCGACTAGCGGGAGGGGCAGATACGCAGTATTTT. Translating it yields CASSRLAGGADTQYF.